The T cell receptor (beta chain) under discussion was sequenced for a study of T cells after yellow fever vaccination. Study-level points and caveats: Reappearance after the booster was observed for most primary-vaccination clones (more than 95% CD4, around 90% CD8). Peak timing came faster in the weaker secondary response, day 5 versus 15.

For TCR, cDNA came from 5'RACE template switching, which added a universal primer site and UMIs. TCRdb called the 5' RACE reads again in MiXCR, with one record for every CDR3 protein. The table shows 45,000 to 60,000 distinct CDR3 sequences, with approximately 6.6% occurring only once. This clonotype was detected only a few times. The TCR was taken from a man between 18 and 35 years old who received the YFV17D yellow fever vaccine. The specimen was CD8+ T cells not binding an NS4B(214-222) dextramer, sorted from PBMCs, collected around 45 days after the first yellow fever vaccination.

The CDR3 region has the DNA TGCAGTGCTAGTGGTTGGTTCGGGCTTGAGGGAGAGACCCAGTACTTC. Residues: CSASGWFGLEGETQYF. The V call is TRBV20-1, the J call TRBJ2-5; the D gene is possibly TRBD2 (5 bases). The CDR3 contains 16 residues. V shed 3 bases and J shed 4 bases, with 21 bases lying between them. CDR1 DFQATT and CDR2 SNEGSKA come from the germline V gene (reference sequence).